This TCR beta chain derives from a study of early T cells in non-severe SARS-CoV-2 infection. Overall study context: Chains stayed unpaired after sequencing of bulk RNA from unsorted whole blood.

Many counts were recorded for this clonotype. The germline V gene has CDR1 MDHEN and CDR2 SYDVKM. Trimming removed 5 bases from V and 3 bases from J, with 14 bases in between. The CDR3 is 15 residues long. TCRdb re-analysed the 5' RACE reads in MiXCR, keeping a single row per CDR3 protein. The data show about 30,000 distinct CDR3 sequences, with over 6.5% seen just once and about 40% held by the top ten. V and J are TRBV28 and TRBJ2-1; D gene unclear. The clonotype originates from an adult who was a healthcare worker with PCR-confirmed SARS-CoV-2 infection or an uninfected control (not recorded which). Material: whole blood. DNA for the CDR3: TGTGCCAGCAGTGTGGGCGGTACGGACTACAATGAGCAGTTCTTC. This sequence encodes CASSVGGTDYNEQFF.